Listed below are T cell receptor beta chains from one sample, sequenced in a study of blood T cell repertoires in COVID-19. The repertoire was sequenced with immunoSEQ multiplex PCR; TCRdb's copy has only in-frame clones and lacks some. The sample includes 100,000 to 150,000 clones, about 85% of them seen just once. Sequencing was performed on peripheral blood. Receptors originate from an elderly man with active or convalescent COVID-19. Each CDR3 is given with its conserved first and last residue. A D gene is named only where the DNA matches it firmly. Size tells how often a clone was seen (once, few, many) or the class of an expanded clone, and some rows leave it out.

clone_size | j_call | d_call | v_call | cdr3_nt | cdr3_aa
. | TRBJ1-6 | TRBD1 | TRBV2 | TGTGCCAGCAGTTCCGGGACAGGGGGAAATAATTCACCCCTCCACTTT | CASSSGTGGNNSPLHF
. | TRBJ2-5 | TRBD1 | TRBV6-5 | TGTGCCAGCCGGACGCGGGGACAGGGTAGGGAGACCCAGTACTTC | CASRTRGQGRETQYF
. | TRBJ1-1 | . | TRBV18 | TGTGCCAGCTCACCACAGCTAGGGGCGAACACTGAAGCTTTCTTT | CASSPQLGANTEAFF
. | TRBJ2-1 | TRBD1 | TRBV6-5 | TGTGCCAGCAGTCGGGACAGATACAATGAGCAGTTCTTC | CASSRDRYNEQFF
. | TRBJ1-4 | TRBD1 | TRBV5-1 | TGCGCCAGCAGCGCTGGACAGGGGATTTCCAATGAAAAACTGTTTTTT | CASSAGQGISNEKLFF
. | TRBJ2-1 | TRBD2 | TRBV5-4 | TGTGCCAGCAGCTTGCTCGTACTAGCGGGTTCCTACAATGAGCAGTTCTTC | CASSLLVLAGSYNEQFF
few | TRBJ1-4 | TRBD1 | TRBV6-5 | TGTGCCAGCAGTCCTTTCACAGGGGTTGAAGAAAAACTGTTTTTT | CASSPFTGVEEKLFF
few | TRBJ2-5 | . | TRBV9 | TGTGCCAGCAGCGTTACAGGCCAAGAGACCCAGTACTTC | CASSVTGQETQYF
few | TRBJ2-1 | . | TRBV4-1 | TGCGCCAGCTCACGGGGCAATGAGCAGTTCTTC | CASSRGNEQFF
. | TRBJ2-1 | . | TRBV29-1 | TGCAGCGGAGGGACTTCGCCGTACAATGAGCAGTTCTTC | CSGGTSPYNEQFF
. | TRBJ1-3 | . | TRBV6-5 | TGTGCCAGCCTGGGGGGGAGCTCTGGAAACACCATATATTTT | CASLGGSSGNTIYF
. | TRBJ2-2 | TRBD1 | TRBV2 | TGTGCCAGCAGGGGACAGGGGCCCGGGGAGCTGTTTTTT | CASRGQGPGELFF
. | TRBJ2-1 | TRBD2 | TRBV7-9 | TGTGCCAGCCGGGGACTAGCGGGAGAGGAGCAGTTCTTC | CASRGLAGEEQFF
. | TRBJ1-2 | . | TRBV11-2 | TGTGCCAGCAGCTTAGAGTCGGCAGGTATAGCTAACTATGGCTACACCTTC | CASSLESAGIANYGYTF
. | TRBJ1-6 | . | TRBV2 | TGTGCCAGCAGTGGGTCGCTATATAATTCACCCCTCCACTTT | CASSGSLYNSPLHF
. | TRBJ2-7 | TRBD2 | TRBV9 | TGTGCCAGCAGCGGAGGGGGACTAGCGAAGGACGAGCAGTACTTC | CASSGGGLAKDEQYF
. | TRBJ2-5 | . | TRBV9 | TGTGCCAGCAACTTTCGTGGAGGGGTCGGGGAGACCCAGTACTTC | CASNFRGGVGETQYF
. | TRBJ2-1 | TRBD2 | TRBV5-1 | TGCGCCAGCAGCCCATTGAGCGGGAGGGACTACAATGAGCAGTTCTTC | CASSPLSGRDYNEQFF
. | TRBJ2-1 | TRBD1 | TRBV29-1 | TGCAGCTTCCCGGACAGGGTAGGCAATGAGCAGTTCTTC | CSFPDRVGNEQFF
. | TRBJ2-2 | . | TRBV6-2/TRBV6-3 | TGTGCCAGCAGTTCGACGGGGGACGGTGGCGGGGAGCTGTTTTTT | CASSSTGDGGGELFF
. | TRBJ1-2 | TRBD1 | TRBV7-6 | TGTGCCAGCAGCTTAAGGCAGGGGGCGAGCTATGGCTACACCTTC | CASSLRQGASYGYTF
. | TRBJ2-1 | . | TRBV3-1/TRBV3-2 | TGTGCCAGCAGCCAAGTGGCAGGGCCGGCCAATGAGCAGTTCTTC | CASSQVAGPANEQFF
once | TRBJ2-7 | . | TRBV28 | TGTGCCAGCAGTTTCCCTTTCGCCTACGAGCAGTACTTC | CASSFPFAYEQYF
. | TRBJ2-7 | TRBD1 | TRBV5-5 | TGTGCCAGCAGCGGGACAGGGGGCGAGCAGTACTTC | CASSGTGGEQYF
few | TRBJ1-6 | TRBD1 | TRBV14 | TGTGCCAGCAGCCAAGCAGGGACAGGGGTTACCCTCCACTTT | CASSQAGTGVTLHF
. | TRBJ2-5 | TRBD2 | TRBV6-5 | TGTGCCAGCAGGGGGCTAGCGGAGAGCCAAGAGACCCAGTACTTC | CASRGLAESQETQYF
. | TRBJ2-7 | TRBD2 | TRBV4-3 | TGCGCCAGCAGCCCCTCCTACGCTAGCGGGACCCCCTACGAGCAGTACTTC | CASSPSYASGTPYEQYF
. | TRBJ2-1 | TRBD2 | TRBV20-1 | TGCAGTAGCGGGAGTGGCGATGAGCAGTTCTTC | CSSGSGDEQFF
once | TRBJ2-1 | TRBD2 | TRBV19 | TGTGCCAGTACCCCCCCTGAGGCTAGCGGGGCCTACAATGAGCAGTTCTTC | CASTPPEASGAYNEQFF
few | TRBJ1-4 | . | TRBV23-1 | TGCGCCAGCACCAAACGTGCTCGGGGAAAACTGTTTTTT | CASTKRARGKLFF
. | TRBJ1-5 | TRBD1 | TRBV24-1 | TGTGCCACCGCCCCAGGGGGGAAGAATCAGCCCCAGCATTTT | CATAPGGKNQPQHF
. | TRBJ1-5 | . | TRBV18 | TGTGCCAGCTCACTGTTACAGGGCCAAAGCAATCAGCCCCAGCATTTT | CASSLLQGQSNQPQHF
. | TRBJ2-3 | TRBD2 | TRBV6-5 | TGTGCCAGCAGTTACGCTAGCGGGGCTACCACAGATACGCAGTATTTT | CASSYASGATTDTQYF
. | TRBJ2-3 | TRBD1 | TRBV5-1 | TGCGCCAGCACCCGACAGGGGGGCACAGATACGCAGTATTTT | CASTRQGGTDTQYF
. | TRBJ2-1 | . | TRBV5-3 | TGTGCCAGAAATACAGGGACCCAAGTAACCAATGAGCAGTTCTTC | CARNTGTQVTNEQFF
. | TRBJ2-1 | TRBD2 | TRBV10-3 | TGTGCCATCAGTGTAGCGGGAGGGATCAATGAGCAGTTCTTC | CAISVAGGINEQFF
. | TRBJ1-5 | . | TRBV30 | TGTGCCTGGAGTCTGGGGGGAAGTGGCAATCAGCCCCAGCATTTT | CAWSLGGSGNQPQHF
. | TRBJ1-2 | TRBD1 | TRBV29-1 | TGCAGCGTTTCCCAGACAGGGTCCTATGGCTACACCTTC | CSVSQTGSYGYTF
. | TRBJ2-7 | TRBD1 | TRBV20-1 | TGCAGTGCTAGTCCGGGACAGGGGTCCTACGAGCAGTACTTC | CSASPGQGSYEQYF
. | TRBJ2-7 | . | TRBV3-1/TRBV3-2 | TGTGCCAGCAGCCCAACCGGGACTGCCACCTACGAGCAGTACTTC | CASSPTGTATYEQYF
. | TRBJ1-4 | TRBD1 | TRBV7-6 | TGTGCCAGCAGCTCGGGACAGATATTTAATGAAAAACTGTTTTTT | CASSSGQIFNEKLFF
. | TRBJ2-1 | TRBD1 | TRBV6-1 | TGTGCCAGCAGTGAAGCGCTGGGGACAGGGGGAAATGAGCAGTTCTTC | CASSEALGTGGNEQFF
. | TRBJ2-7 | . | TRBV19 | TGTGCCAGTAGTGCGATGGGGGCAACGCAGTACTTC | CASSAMGATQYF
. | TRBJ2-7 | TRBD2 | TRBV10-3 | TGTGCCATCAGTGGGGGAGGGGTTATGTACTTC | CAISGGGVMYF
few | TRBJ1-1 | . | TRBV7-2 | TGTGCCAGCAGGCGACAGGAGTGGAACGCTGAAGCTTTCTTT | CASRRQEWNAEAFF
. | TRBJ2-4 | . | TRBV24-1 | TGTGCCACCAGTGCCGCGGCGGACATTCAGTACTTC | CATSAAADIQYF
. | TRBJ2-2 | . | TRBV7-3 | TGTGCCAGCAGCGTGGGGGCCGCGAACACCGGGGAGCTGTTTTTT | CASSVGAANTGELFF
once | TRBJ1-2 | TRBD1 | TRBV6-5 | TGTGCCAGCACCAAGGGACAGGGACACTATGGCTACACCTTC | CASTKGQGHYGYTF
once | TRBJ1-2 | TRBD1 | TRBV7-9 | TGTGCCAGCAGCCCCCCGGAGGGGGCTGGTATTAACTATGGCTACACCTTC | CASSPPEGAGINYGYTF
. | TRBJ2-3 | TRBD2 | TRBV7-3 | TGTGCCAGCAGCTTAAGGGGACTAGCGGGAGGAGGGGTCACAGATACGCAGTATTTT | CASSLRGLAGGGVTDTQYF
once | TRBJ2-3 | . | TRBV11-3 | TGTGCCAGCAGCTTAGGGCCCACAGATACGCAGTATTTT | CASSLGPTDTQYF
. | TRBJ2-4 | TRBD2 | TRBV7-2 | TGTGCCAGCAGCTTGCGACTAGCGGGGGCCAAAAACATTCAGTACTTC | CASSLRLAGAKNIQYF
. | TRBJ1-1 | TRBD1 | TRBV12-3/TRBV12-4 | TGTGCCAGCAGTAAGGGACAGGGCGCTGAAGCTTTCTTT | CASSKGQGAEAFF
. | TRBJ2-5 | TRBD2 | TRBV3-1/TRBV3-2 | TGTGCCAGCAGCCCAAGCGGGGGGGCCGGGATGGCCCAGTACTTC | CASSPSGGAGMAQYF
. | TRBJ2-1 | TRBD2 | TRBV10-2 | TGCGCCAGCAGTGAGATACTAGCGGGAAATGAGCAGTTCTTC | CASSEILAGNEQFF
few | TRBJ2-7 | . | TRBV9 | TGTGCCAGCAGCGTACGCGATAGTGCTTTTTCCTACGAGCAGTACTTC | CASSVRDSAFSYEQYF
. | TRBJ2-4 | TRBD2 | TRBV5-4 | TGTGCCAGCAGCTCCGAGGGACTAAGAAACATTCAGTACTTC | CASSSEGLRNIQYF
. | TRBJ2-7 | TRBD2 | TRBV4-2 | TGTGCCAGCAGCCAAGATCACCTAGCGGGGGGCTACGAGCAGTACTTC | CASSQDHLAGGYEQYF
. | TRBJ2-7 | . | TRBV11-2 | TGTGCCAGCAGCTTAGTCGAGTACGAGCAGTACTTC | CASSLVEYEQYF